Listed here are 24 T cell receptor beta chains from one sample, sequenced in a study of blood T cells in healthy people across ages. With a J-beta primer mix and a sample-barcoded 5' primer, a second PCR ran about 7 to 11 cycles. Using its own MiXCR run on the 5' RACE reads, TCRdb lists one record per CDR3 protein. The sample carries 450,000 to 650,000 distinct CDR3 sequences, 24% recorded once. These data are also associated with another study on T cells of mothers and their children.

Source material: blood. The receptors stem from a boy between 10 and 17 years old in good health.

This clonotype was recorded a few times. J is TRBJ2-6 and V is TRBV6-5; a possible D gene is TRBD2 (5 bases). Germline lookup yields CDR1 MNHEY and CDR2 SVGAGI. V was cut by 6 bases and J by 4 bases, with 10 bases left in between. This CDR3 has 14 residues. The CDR3 nucleotides are TGTGCCAGCAGCCGGGGAGTCGGGGCCAACGTCCTGACTTTC. Amino acid sequence: CASSRGVGANVLTF.

This clonotype was seen just once. V and J are TRBV28 and TRBJ2-5; possibly TRBD1 for D (6 bases). Trimming removed 6 bases at V and 2 bases at J, with 10 bases between. Germline V lookup: CDR1 MDHEN, CDR2 SYDVKM. This CDR3 contains 13 residues. CDR3 protein: CASRTGQQETQYF. DNA for the CDR3: TGTGCCAGCAGAACTGGACAGCAAGAGACCCAGTACTTC. Looking up the rest from reference TRBV28 and TRBJ2-5 gives the full variable domain: DVKVTQSSRYLVKRTGEKVFLECVQDMDHENMFWYRQDPGLGLRLIYFSYDVKMKEKGDIPEGYSVSREKKERFSLILESASTNQTSMYLCASRTGQQETQYFGPGTRLLVL.

With regard to this clonotype: At one end, the junction sequence differs from germline, possibly due to a read error. This chain joins TRBV5-1 and TRBJ2-1; 9 bases are shared with TRBD2. In germline, CDR1 is SGHRS, CDR2 YFSETQ. CDR3 size: 15 residues. For the CDR3, the DNA is TGTGCCAGCAGCTTGGTGATAGCGGGGGCAGGGGAGCAGCTCTTC. It yields the protein CASSLVIAGAGEQLF.

Only a few counts were recorded for this clonotype. The chain has TRBV20-1 and TRBJ2-5; possibly TRBD2 for D (6 bases). Near its end, the DNA agrees better with TRBJ2-1, so the J call may be wrong. The V gene's germline CDR1 is DFQATT and CDR2 SNEGSKA (reference sequence). The CDR3 is 13 amino acids. The CDR3, as DNA: TGCAGTGCCGGGGGAGTCTGGATCAATGAGCAGTTCTTC. Translating it yields CSAGGVWINEQFF.

This clonotype was counted only a few times. The V and J genes are TRBV4-3 and TRBJ1-2; D might be TRBD1 (6 bases). CDR1 LGHNA and CDR2 YSLEER come from the germline V gene. The V and J ends lost 4 bases and 8 bases respectively, with 20 bases between them. The CDR3 totals 15 residues. In DNA form, the CDR3 reads TGCGCCAGCAGCCCCAGCACAGGGTTTGGGACCGGCTACACCTTC. This sequence encodes CASSPSTGFGTGYTF.

The CDR3 sequence is CASSVLGTSDSPLHF. CDR3 nucleotide sequence: TGTGCCAGCAGCGTATTAGGTACATCAGATTCACCCCTCCACTTT. V gene TRBV9 combines with J gene TRBJ1-6; unclear D gene. From germline, CDR1 is SGDLS and CDR2 YYNGEE. The CDR3 is 15 amino acids. Trimming took 1 base from V and 8 from J, leaving 13 bases between them.

V usage is TRBV28 and J usage is TRBJ2-7; TRBD2 matches at 9 bases. CDR3 length: 18 residues. CDR1 and CDR2 from the germline V gene are MDHEN and SYDVKM. Trimming at V came to 2 bases and at J to 2 bases, leaving 13 bases not matched to a gene. The CDR3 loop reads CASSLRAGGQVFAYEQYF. CDR3 nucleotide sequence: TGTGCCAGCAGTTTACGGGCGGGAGGGCAGGTTTTCGCCTACGAGCAGTACTTC.

Note on this clonotype: At one of its ends the junction is not consistent with the germline gene, which may arise from a read error. This chain links TRBV6-4 with TRBJ2-3; D unresolved. Germline lookup yields CDR1 MRHNA and CDR2 SNTAGT. The CDR3 totals 14 residues. CDR3 coding DNA: TGTGCCAGCAGTGGAGGACCTTCCACACATACGCAGTATTTT. Its protein is CASSGGPSTHTQYF.

The rearrangement uses TRBV10-2 and TRBJ2-7; 7 bases agree with TRBD2. V lost 9 bases and J lost 1; bases outside the gene matches: 6. The CDR3 loop spans 13 amino acids. Germline lookup yields CDR1 WSHSY and CDR2 SAAADI. The CDR3: CASAGDESYEQYF. CDR3 DNA: TGCGCCAGTGCGGGAGATGAGTCCTACGAGCAGTACTTC.

The chain recombines TRBV6-5 with TRBJ1-2; weak D call: TRBD1 (6 bases). The CDR3 length is 14 residues. Germline loops: CDR1 MNHEY, CDR2 SVGAGI. V lost 6 bases, J lost 2 bases, and 13 bases lay in between. CDR3 DNA sequence: TGTGCCAGCAGAACAGGGTCGGGAAACTATGGCTACACCTTC. Protein: CASRTGSGNYGYTF.

This clonotype came up a few times. Sequence at one end of the junction differs from germline and may be a read error. This chain links TRBV10-3 with TRBJ2-1; D uncertain. With the DNA end fitting TRBJ2-5 better, the J assignment may be wrong. The CDR3 covers 14 residues. Germline V CDR1 and CDR2: ENHRY, SYGVKD. The CDR3 spells CSISEDGFQETQYF. The DNA of the CDR3 is TGTTCCATCAGTGAGGATGGATTCCAAGAGACCCAGTACTTC.

The table lists this clonotype with a count of one. The chain joins TRBV9 to TRBJ1-5; D gene ambiguous. V lost 0 bases and J lost 5, with 6 bases in between. This CDR3 is 13 amino acids long. Germline V gene sequence: CDR1 SGDLS, CDR2 YYNGEE. CDR3 protein: CASSVGTDQPQHF. The DNA for the CDR3 is TGTGCCAGCAGCGTAGGAACCGATCAGCCCCAGCATTTT.

As to this clonotype: Given the absence of the conserved phenylalanine or tryptophan at the CDR3 end, a read error is likely. The chain uses TRBV6-2 or TRBV6-3 and TRBJ2-7; a possible D gene is TRBD1 (6 bases). This CDR3 has 11 residues. Trimming took off 8 bases at V and 7 bases at J, with 12 bases between the two ends. CDR1 is MNHEY, CDR2 SVGEGT, per germline. This CDR3 is CASGQSREQYS. The CDR3 nucleotides read TGTGCCAGCGGACAGTCCCGTGAGCAGTACTCC.

Only a few counts were recorded for this clonotype. J is TRBJ2-1 and V is TRBV20-1; TRBD2 matches at 7 bases. Trimming at V came to 3 bases and at J to 3 bases, leaving 5 bases not matched to a gene. CDR3 length: 14 residues. Germline values: CDR1 DFQATT, CDR2 SNEGSKA (reference sequence). The CDR3 loop is CSARGREYYNEQFF. The CDR3 region has the DNA TGCAGTGCTAGGGGGCGGGAGTACTACAATGAGCAGTTCTTC.

The chain uses TRBV20-1 and TRBJ2-1; D is ambiguous. Germline lookup yields CDR1 DFQATT and CDR2 SNEGSKA (reference sequence). Trimming stripped 0 bases from V and 2 bases from J, with 11 bases between. The CDR3 is made up of 15 amino acids. The CDR3 here is CSARDGPSTYNEQFF. The CDR3 DNA sequence: TGCAGTGCTAGAGATGGGCCGTCTACCTACAATGAGCAGTTCTTC.

This clonotype showed up many times. The rearrangement links TRBV27 to TRBJ2-7; no definite D call. CDR1 and CDR2 from the germline V gene are MNHEY and SMNVEV (reference sequence). The CDR3 has 16 amino acids. V shed 4 bases and J shed 2 bases, with 18 bases lying between them. The CDR3 protein is CASSSDWVDSPYEQYF. The DNA of the CDR3 is TGTGCCAGCAGTTCTGATTGGGTAGACTCTCCCTACGAGCAGTACTTC.

This chain connects TRBV7-9 to TRBJ2-5; tentatively, D is TRBD2 (6 bases). This CDR3 is 14 amino acids long. The V gene lost 4 bases and the J gene lost 5 bases, with 14 bases spanning the gap. CDR1 and CDR2 (germline): SEHNR, FQNEAQ (reference sequence). Here the CDR3 reads CASSSSGTAETQYF. The CDR3 region has the DNA TGTGCCAGCAGCTCGTCCGGGACTGCGGAGACCCAGTACTTC.

This chain links TRBV7-2 with TRBJ2-3; D perhaps matches TRBD1 (5 bases). Germline V gives CDR1 SGHTA, CDR2 FQGNSA. V was shortened by 5 bases and J by 0 bases, with 15 bases between the two germline ends. The CDR3 is 16 residues long. CDR3 region: CASSPLGRPSTDTQYF. The CDR3 DNA reads TGTGCCAGCAGCCCCCTGGGGCGGCCTAGCACAGATACGCAGTATTTT.

The rearrangement joins TRBV7-9 to TRBJ2-7; the D gene is possibly TRBD2 (6 bases). The germline CDR1 and CDR2 sequences are SEHNR and FQNEAQ (reference sequence). This CDR3 has 13 amino acids. Trimming took 5 bases from V and 1 from J, leaving 9 bases between them. CDR3 bases: TGTGCCAGCAGCGATGGGACTTCCTACGAGCAGTACTTC. Translation: CASSDGTSYEQYF.

The chain employs TRBV29-1 and TRBJ2-3; D is ambiguous. Per germline, CDR1 SQVTM and CDR2 ANQGSEA. Trimming removed 3 bases at V and 5 bases at J, with 15 bases between. CDR3 length equals 14 residues. Written as DNA, the CDR3 is TGCAGCGTTGATCTCAGACCTGAAGGAGATACGCAGTATTTT. This translates into CSVDLRPEGDTQYF.

A few counts support this clonotype. The chain links TRBV7-3 to TRBJ2-3; 9 nucleotides match TRBD1. V trimming: 5 bases; J trimming: 4 bases; junction bases outside the gene matches: 10. CDR1 SGHTA and CDR2 FQGTGA come from the germline V gene. The CDR3 covers 16 residues. The CDR3 protein is CASSPTGGLSADTQYF. In DNA form, the CDR3 reads TGTGCCAGCAGCCCTACAGGGGGCTTATCGGCAGATACGCAGTATTTT.

The CDR3 coding sequence is TGTGCCAGCAGTTCCCGCGGCCAAGGGATAAAGTACTTC. Translating gives CASSSRGQGIKYF. V is TRBV12-3 or TRBV12-4 and J is TRBJ2-7; D call uncertain. CDR3 length: 13 amino acids. Trimming took off 4 bases at V and 11 bases at J, with 18 bases between the two ends.

This clonotype was seen a handful of times. This rearrangement joins TRBV9 to TRBJ2-7; D possibly uses TRBD1 or TRBD2 (5 bases each). Germline-derived CDR1 and CDR2 are SGDLS and YYNGEE. This CDR3 spans 15 amino acids. Deletions cut 4 bases from V and 0 bases from J, with 14 bases between. CDR3 in amino acids: CASSPWDRSSYEQYF. The DNA of the CDR3 is TGTGCCAGCAGCCCCTGGGACCGGAGCTCCTACGAGCAGTACTTC.

V gene TRBV27 combines with J gene TRBJ1-1, with D unclear. The germline gives CDR1 MNHEY, CDR2 SMNVEV (reference sequence). CDR3 length equals 16 residues. With 3 bases removed from V and 5 bases from J, the gap between germline ends came to 19 bases. The CDR3 spells CASSLAGRAVGTEAFF. For the CDR3, the DNA is TGTGCCAGCAGTTTGGCGGGTCGGGCGGTGGGGACTGAAGCTTTCTTT.